A single sample gave rise to the 5 T cell receptor beta chains below, sequenced in a study of blood T cell repertoires in COVID-19. Assay used: immunoSEQ multiplex PCR; TCRdb lists only in-frame clones, some missing. The repertoire holds about 100,000 clones, over 75% seen once, with 3.5% to 4% in the top ten. Sample: peripheral blood. The receptors derive from a man in his 60s with acute or convalescent COVID-19.

V gene TRBV9 combines with J gene TRBJ1-6; 7 bases agree with TRBD1. The V gene end was trimmed by 3 bases and the J gene end by 8 bases; junction bases not matched to a gene: 8. The CDR3 consists of 15 residues. Germline lookup yields CDR1 SGDLS and CDR2 YYNGEE. The CDR3 here is CASSETGVRDSPLHF. The DNA for the CDR3 is TGTGCCAGCAGCGAAACAGGGGTAAGGGATTCACCCCTCCACTTT. Based on the CDR3 plus reference TRBV9 and TRBJ1-6, the full variable domain is DSGVTQTPKHLITATGQRVTLRCSPRSGDLSVYWYQQSLDQGLQFLIQYYNGEERAKGNILERFSAQQFPDLHSELNLSSLELGDSALYFCASSETGVRDSPLHFGNGTRLTVT.

The chain carries TRBV6-5 and TRBJ1-1; a possible D gene is TRBD1 (5 bases). Germline CDR1 reads MNHEY; CDR2 reads SVGAGI. V lost 5 bases to trimming and J lost 1 base, with 8 bases between them. The CDR3 sequence is 13 residues long. This chain's CDR3 is CASSRGENTEAFF. CDR3 DNA: TGTGCCAGCAGTAGGGGTGAGAACACTGAAGCTTTCTTT.

The V gene is TRBV27, the J gene TRBJ2-3; the D gene is possibly TRBD1 (7 bases). V lost 3 bases, J lost 5 bases, and 21 bases lay in between. The CDR3 is made up of 17 amino acids. CDR1 MNHEY and CDR2 SMNVEV come from the germline V gene (reference sequence). The CDR3 DNA reads as TGTGCCAGCAGTTTCTCGCCCGTATACAGGGGAGGAGATACGCAGTATTTT. Translated, it gives CASSFSPVYRGGDTQYF.

The rearrangement uses TRBV9 and TRBJ2-1; 12 bases match TRBD2. Germline values: CDR1 SGDLS, CDR2 YYNGEE. This CDR3 region has 16 residues. V shed 1 base, J shed 6 bases, and the junction held 5 bases outside the gene matches. The DNA of the CDR3 is TGTGCCAGCAGCGTAATGCTAGCGGGAGGGGTCAATGAGCAGTTCTTC. Amino acid sequence: CASSVMLAGGVNEQFF.

V usage is TRBV5-1 and J usage is TRBJ2-4, with 8 bases identical to TRBD2. V dropped 2 bases and J dropped 0; count of bases not matched to a gene: 4. CDR1 and CDR2 (germline): SGHRS, YFSETQ. CDR3 length: 16 residues. CDR3 residues: CASSLAGVSAKNIQYF. The DNA for the CDR3 is TGCGCCAGCAGCTTAGCGGGAGTTTCAGCCAAAAACATTCAGTACTTC.